This T cell receptor (beta chain) was found in a study of blood T cell repertoires in COVID-19. Study summary: Whether acute or convalescent, the COVID-19 samples came from the United States, Italy and Spain. PBMCs, B-cell-depleted T cells, or T cells provided the cDNA or gDNA that made up the material.

Clones were read by immunoSEQ multiplex PCR, and TCRdb kept only the in-frame ones, dropping some. The sample contains under 200,000 clones, roughly 86% of which appear only once. The V segment lost 6 bases and the J segment 1 base; nucleotides outside the gene matches: 8. This CDR3 is built from 15 residues. Germline-derived CDR1 and CDR2 are LNHDA and SQIVND (reference sequence). The TCR comes from a man aged 18 to 30 with active or convalescent COVID-19. What was sequenced was peripheral blood. V is TRBV19 and J is TRBJ1-1; 7 bases fit TRBD1. CDR3 loop: CASSIRQGGNTEAFF. The CDR3 region has the DNA TGTGCCAGTAGCATACGACAGGGCGGGAACACTGAAGCTTTCTTT.